The sequence of this T cell receptor (beta chain) was determined in a study of CD8 T cells in ankylosing spondylitis. The V and J ends lost 6 bases and 4 bases respectively, with 12 bases between them. This CDR3 spans 13 amino acids. Each CDR3 protein gets one entry after TCRdb re-called the 5' RACE reads with MiXCR. Altogether about 250,000 distinct CDR3 sequences are present, approximately 30% being singletons, with the ten largest covering roughly 4.2%. The TCR comes from a male donor with ankylosing spondylitis or in good health (not recorded which). The source material was blood, either unsorted or a sorted T cell fraction (not recorded which). V is TRBV12-3 or TRBV12-4 and J is TRBJ1-1; TRBD1 is a possible D gene (5 bases). This CDR3 is CASSSGGTTEAFF. CDR3 bases: TGTGCCAGCAGCTCCGGGGGGACCACTGAAGCTTTCTTT.